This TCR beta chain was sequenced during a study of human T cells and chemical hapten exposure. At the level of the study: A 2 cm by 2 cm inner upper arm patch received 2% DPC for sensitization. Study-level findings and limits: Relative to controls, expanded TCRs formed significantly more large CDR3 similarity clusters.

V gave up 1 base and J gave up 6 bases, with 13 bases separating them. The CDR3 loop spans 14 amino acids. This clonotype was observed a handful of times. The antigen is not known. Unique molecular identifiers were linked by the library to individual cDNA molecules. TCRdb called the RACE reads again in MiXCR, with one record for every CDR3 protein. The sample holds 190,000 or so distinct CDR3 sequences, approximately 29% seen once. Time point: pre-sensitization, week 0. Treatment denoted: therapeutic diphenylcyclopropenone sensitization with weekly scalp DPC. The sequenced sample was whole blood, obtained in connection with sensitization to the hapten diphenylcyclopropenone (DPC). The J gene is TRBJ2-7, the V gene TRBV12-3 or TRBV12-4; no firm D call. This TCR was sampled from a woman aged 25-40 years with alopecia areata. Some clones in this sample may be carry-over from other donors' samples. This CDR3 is CASSLGGSLSEQYF. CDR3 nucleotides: TGTGCCAGCAGTTTAGGGGGTTCGTTGAGCGAGCAGTACTTC.